These 30 T cell receptor beta chains share one sample of origin, sequenced in a study of OX40 agonist ivuxolimab in advanced cancers. Repertoires were generated with immunoSEQ multiplex PCR, while TCRdb's copy carries only in-frame clones and drops some. The profile shows roughly 120,000 clones, over 75% of them singletons. Source: CD4+ or CD8+ T cells sorted from blood, taken in a trial of the OX40 agonist ivuxolimab. All receptors derive from an adult with an advanced solid tumor such as melanoma, head and neck, liver or kidney cancer.

The V gene is TRBV29-1, the J gene TRBJ2-7, with TRBD1 as a possible D gene (5 bases). Germline V CDR1 and CDR2: SQVTM, ANQGSEA. CDR3 length: 15 residues. V was clipped by 5 bases and J by 2 bases, with 19 bases between them. The DNA of the CDR3 is TGCAGCGTTCGTCAGCAGGGCGTAGGGGCCTACGAGCAGTACTTC. The encoded protein is CSVRQQGVGAYEQYF.

The table lists this clone with a few counts. The J gene is TRBJ1-6, the V gene TRBV5-1; D gene uncertain. The CDR3 covers 15 residues. The V end lost 4 bases, the J end lost 11 bases, and 19 bases lay between the germline ends. Per germline, CDR1 SGHRS and CDR2 YFSETQ. CDR3 residues: CASSDTHGSRAPLHF. The CDR3 coding sequence is TGCGCCAGCAGCGATACTCATGGAAGTCGAGCACCCCTCCACTTT.

The chain links TRBV28 to TRBJ2-3; 9 bases match TRBD1. Germline V lookup: CDR1 MDHEN, CDR2 SYDVKM. CDR3 length: 17 residues. V shed 3 bases, J shed 1 base, and the junction held 8 bases outside the gene matches. Here the CDR3 reads CASSFSGQGKGTDTQYF. The CDR3 DNA sequence: TGTGCCAGCAGTTTCTCCGGACAGGGGAAAGGCACAGATACGCAGTATTTT.

This clone has a single count. The junction does not match germline at one end; this may be a read error. The V and J genes are TRBV11-2 and TRBJ2-2; 9 bases fit TRBD1. Per germline, CDR1 SGHAT and CDR2 FQNNGV. The CDR3 runs 16 residues. This chain's CDR3 is CASSLDRGVYTGELFF. CDR3 nucleotide sequence: TGTGCCAGCAGCCTAGACAGGGGGGTGTACACCGGGGAGCTGTTTTTT.

The chain carries TRBV7-2 and TRBJ2-1; tentatively, D is TRBD2 (7 bases). Germline V gene sequence: CDR1 SGHTA, CDR2 FQGNSA. Trimming stripped 10 bases from V and 5 bases from J, with 21 bases between. There are 15 residues in the CDR3. The CDR3 DNA sequence: TGTGCCACCCGAGGGGGGGGCGCAGGGGACAATGAGCAGTTCTTC. Amino acids: CATRGGGAGDNEQFF.

Written as DNA, the CDR3 is TGTGCCAGCAGCTTAGCCCCTTCCTTAGACAGTTTTAATGAAAAACTGTTTTTT. This encodes CASSLAPSLDSFNEKLFF. The chain carries TRBV7-2 and TRBJ1-4, with TRBD1 as a possible D gene (5 bases). V lost 0 bases and J 4 bases, leaving 18 bases between the germline ends. The germline V gene has CDR1 SGHTA and CDR2 FQGNSA. The CDR3 has 18 residues.

V gene TRBV30 combines with J gene TRBJ2-7; the D is unclear. Trimming left V 1 base short and J 3 bases short, with 10 bases between. The germline V gene has CDR1 GTSNPN and CDR2 SVGIG (reference sequence). CDR3 length: 13 residues. CDR3 amino acids: CAWSGPFDYEQYF. The CDR3 region has the DNA TGTGCCTGGAGTGGTCCGTTTGACTACGAGCAGTACTTC.

J is TRBJ1-2 and V is TRBV7-9; D might be TRBD1 (5 bases). This CDR3 has 15 amino acids. V lost 4 bases, J lost 1 base, and 13 bases lay in between. CDR1 SEHNR and CDR2 FQNEAQ come from the germline V gene (reference sequence). CDR3 sequence (DNA): TGTGCCAGCAGCTCCTCGGGGGGTGTTAACTATGGCTACACCTTC. Translation: CASSSSGGVNYGYTF.

This clone was counted a few times. This chain connects TRBV27 to TRBJ1-5; unclear D gene. The ends were cut back, 1 base at V and 4 bases at J, with 14 bases in the middle. The CDR3 spans 16 residues. Germline CDR1 MNHEY, CDR2 SMNVEV (reference sequence). This CDR3 reads CASSLWAGRNNQPQHF. The CDR3 DNA sequence: TGTGCCAGCAGTTTATGGGCGGGGAGGAATAATCAGCCCCAGCATTTT.

The genes are TRBV10-3 and TRBJ2-1, with 9 bases matching TRBD1. Per germline, CDR1 ENHRY and CDR2 SYGVKD. J lost 4 bases, V lost 7 bases, and 5 bases had no gene match. The CDR3 consists of 14 residues. CDR3 sequence (DNA): TGTGCCATCACCATGGACAGGGGATACAATGAGCAGTTCTTC. Translating gives CAITMDRGYNEQFF.

This clone was seen only once. The rearrangement joins TRBV6-1 to TRBJ1-2; D is possibly TRBD1 (5 bases). The germline V and J ends were trimmed by 1 base and 8 bases, with 17 bases remaining between them. Germline loops: CDR1 MNHNS, CDR2 SASEGT. The CDR3 has 15 amino acids. CDR3 DNA sequence: TGTGCCAGCAGTGAAGTTATCGGCAGGGAAGCCGGCTACACCTTC. Encoded protein: CASSEVIGREAGYTF.

V is TRBV5-1 and J is TRBJ2-3; D is perhaps TRBD1 (6 bases). This CDR3 has 13 residues. Trimming took 5 bases from V and 2 from J, leaving 9 bases between them. Germline V gives CDR1 SGHRS, CDR2 YFSETQ. CDR3 nucleotide sequence: TGCGCCAGCAGTAGGGGGAACACAGATACGCAGTATTTT. This sequence encodes CASSRGNTDTQYF.

V usage is TRBV4-2 and J usage is TRBJ1-6, with 9 nucleotides matching TRBD1. The CDR3 has 15 amino acids. Per the germline V gene, CDR1 is LGHNA and CDR2 is YNFKEQ. Trimming took 3 bases from V and 7 from J; bases not matched to a gene: 4. In DNA, the CDR3 is TGTGCCAGCAGCCAGCCGGGACAGGGAAATTCACCCCTCCACTTT. Encoded protein: CASSQPGQGNSPLHF.

This chain links TRBV5-5 with TRBJ2-7; 9 bases line up with TRBD1. The CDR3 extends over 14 amino acids. The V and J ends lost 6 bases and 2 bases, in that order; junction bases with no gene match: 6. The germline V gene encodes CDR1 SGHKS and CDR2 YYEKEE (reference sequence). Here the CDR3 reads CASTPGQGPYEQYF. As DNA, the CDR3 is TGTGCCAGCACCCCGGGACAGGGCCCCTACGAGCAGTACTTC.

This clone has only a few counts. This specimen includes other DNA sequences encoding the same CDR3. The chain combines TRBV19 with TRBJ1-2; D perhaps matches TRBD1 (5 bases). This CDR3 has 13 residues. V was shortened by 6 bases and J by 4 bases, with 12 bases between the two germline ends. CDR1 is LNHDA, CDR2 SQIVND, per germline (reference sequence). CDR3 sequence: CASSRTGGYGYTF. The CDR3 region has the DNA TGTGCCAGTAGCCGAACGGGGGGCTATGGCTACACCTTC.

J is TRBJ1-5 and V is TRBV7-4; 7 bases map to TRBD1. CDR3 length: 17 amino acids. Germline V gene sequence: CDR1 SGHVT, CDR2 SQSDAQ. V was pared by 3 bases and J by 2 bases, with 10 bases of the junction left unmatched. The CDR3 DNA reads TGTGCCAGCAGCTTCTCATGTACAGGGGCCCGCAATCAGCCCCAGCATTTT. This gives the protein CASSFSCTGARNQPQHF. The whole variable domain, remainder taken from reference TRBV7-4 and TRBJ1-5, is GAGVSQSPRYKVAKRGRDVALRCDSISGHVTLYWYRQTLGQGSEVLTYSQSDAQRDKSGRPSGRFSAERPERSVSTLKIQRTEQGDSAVYLCASSFSCTGARNQPQHFGDGTRLSIL.

This clone showed up just a few times. The CDR3 sequence: CASSVGPAGDTIYF. The CDR3 coding sequence is TGTGCCAGCAGCGTCGGGCCGGCGGGGGACACCATATATTTT. The chain uses TRBV9 and TRBJ1-3; tentatively, D is TRBD1 (5 bases). Germline V gives CDR1 SGDLS, CDR2 YYNGEE. The CDR3 covers 14 residues. V gave up 2 bases and J gave up 8 bases, with 14 bases separating them. The whole variable domain, filled in from reference TRBV9 and TRBJ1-3, reads DSGVTQTPKHLITATGQRVTLRCSPRSGDLSVYWYQQSLDQGLQFLIQYYNGEERAKGNILERFSAQQFPDLHSELNLSSLELGDSALYFCASSVGPAGDTIYFGEGSWLTVV.

The J gene is TRBJ2-1, the V gene TRBV5-1, with 10 bases fitting TRBD2. V trimming: 2 bases; J trimming: 0 bases; junction bases outside the gene matches: 2. Per the germline V gene, CDR1 is SGHRS and CDR2 is YFSETQ. CDR3 length: 16 residues. CDR3 in amino acids: CASSFSGGTSYNEQFF. The DNA of the CDR3 is TGCGCCAGCAGCTTTAGCGGGGGGACCTCCTACAATGAGCAGTTCTTC.

This clone is a singleton in its sample. The rearrangement links TRBV6-1 to TRBJ1-5; D perhaps matches TRBD1 (5 bases). CDR3 length: 16 residues. V gave up 2 bases and J gave up 1 base, with 12 bases separating them. Germline CDR1 is MNHNS and CDR2 is SASEGT. DNA for the CDR3: TGTGCCAGCAGTGAACAGGGCAGGGAGAGCAATCAGCCCCAGCATTTT. It specifies CASSEQGRESNQPQHF.

The chain carries TRBV5-1 and TRBJ1-1; the D is unclear. Germline assignment: CDR1 SGHRS and CDR2 YFSETQ. The CDR3 sequence is 14 residues long. The germline V and J ends were trimmed by 1 base and 4 bases, with 11 bases remaining between them. The CDR3: CASSLIRESTEAFF. The DNA of the CDR3 is TGCGCCAGCAGCTTGATTAGGGAGAGCACTGAAGCTTTCTTT.

The V call is TRBV25-1, the J call TRBJ1-4, with 8 positions matching TRBD1. Trimming removed 4 bases from V and 0 bases from J; junction bases left unmatched: 7. Germline assignment: CDR1 MGHDK and CDR2 SYGVNS. The CDR3 has 17 amino acids. CDR3 nucleotide sequence: TGTGCCAGCAGTGCTTCGGGACAGGATACAACTAATGAAAAACTGTTTTTT. It encodes CASSASGQDTTNEKLFF. The whole variable domain, remainder taken from reference TRBV25-1 and TRBJ1-4, is EADIYQTPRYLVIGTGKKITLECSQTMGHDKMYWYQQDPGMELHLIHYSYGVNSTEKGDLSSESTVSRIRTEHFPLTLESARPSHTSQYLCASSASGQDTTNEKLFFGSGTQLSVL.

The rearrangement links TRBV11-2 to TRBJ1-6; no firm D call. Looked up from germline, CDR1 is SGHAT and CDR2 is FQNNGV. This CDR3 has 15 residues. Trimming took 5 bases from V and 7 from J, leaving 15 bases between them. As DNA, the CDR3 is TGTGCCAGCAGCGTCTCGGGTTATCGAAATTCACCCCTCCACTTT. This codes for CASSVSGYRNSPLHF.

The V call is TRBV2, the J call TRBJ2-7; no clear D. The CDR3 covers 13 residues. Looked up from germline, CDR1 is SNHLY and CDR2 is FYNNEI. Trimming took 3 bases from V and 6 from J, leaving 12 bases between them. The CDR3 loop reads CASSDSFVGEQYF. CDR3 nucleotide sequence: TGTGCCAGCAGTGATTCCTTTGTGGGCGAGCAGTACTTC.

A single count supports this clone. V usage is TRBV19 and J usage is TRBJ1-2; 7 bases match TRBD1. The CDR3 extends over 15 amino acids. CDR1 LNHDA and CDR2 SQIVND come from the germline V gene (reference sequence). V lost 5 bases to trimming and J lost 3 bases; unmatched junction nucleotides: 9. The CDR3 DNA is TGTGCCAGTAGTGCATCGGACAGGAGTTACTATGGCTACACCTTC. This encodes CASSASDRSYYGYTF.

CDR3 in DNA: TGTGCCAGTAGTATAGGACAGTCCTACGAGCAGTACTTC. Its protein product is CASSIGQSYEQYF. The V call is TRBV19, the J call TRBJ2-7, with D possibly TRBD1 on 5 matching bases. The CDR3 is made up of 13 amino acids. Trimming cost V 1 base and J 1 base, with 5 bases left between them. Per germline, CDR1 LNHDA and CDR2 SQIVND (reference sequence).

This chain joins TRBV7-1 and TRBJ2-7; D gene uncertain. TRBV7-1 is an ORF, with its function uncertain. Trimming took 5 bases from V and 3 from J, leaving 5 bases between them. The CDR3 consists of 11 residues. Here the CDR3 DNA reads TGTGCCAGCAGCCTCGACTACGAGCAGTACTTC. It is translated as CASSLDYEQYF.

The chain carries TRBV6-1 and TRBJ2-7, with TRBD1 matching over 7 bases. CDR3 length: 13 residues. V lost 6 bases to trimming and J lost 6 bases; unmatched junction nucleotides: 8. Germline loops: CDR1 MNHNS, CDR2 SASEGT. CDR3 protein: CASRTGTAAEQYF. The CDR3 nucleotides are TGTGCCAGCAGGACTGGGACAGCGGCCGAGCAGTACTTC.

This clone was recorded only once. This chain joins TRBV19 and TRBJ1-5; 8 nucleotides agree with TRBD1. V gave up 8 bases and J gave up 0 bases; unmatched junction bases: 15. Germline assignment: CDR1 LNHDA and CDR2 SQIVND (reference sequence). The CDR3 covers 18 residues. The CDR3 is CASSPTGALGNSNQPQHF. The DNA of the CDR3 is TGTGCCAGTTCTCCGACAGGGGCCCTGGGCAATAGCAATCAGCCCCAGCATTTT.

This chain uses TRBV7-9 with TRBJ2-4; D tentatively reads TRBD1 or TRBD2 (5 bases each). Trimming removed 5 bases at V and 9 bases at J, with 11 bases between. CDR3 length: 12 amino acids. Germline-derived CDR1 and CDR2 are SEHNR and FQNEAQ (reference sequence). CDR3 nucleotide sequence: TGTGCCAGCAGCCCGGGGACCGGCATTCAGTACTTC. This translates into CASSPGTGIQYF.

The rearrangement joins TRBV7-2 to TRBJ1-5; 7 nucleotides line up with TRBD1. The V gene end was trimmed by 5 bases and the J gene end by 5 bases; junction bases not matched to a gene: 3. Germline V gives CDR1 SGHTA, CDR2 FQGNSA. CDR3 length: 13 amino acids. The CDR3, as DNA: TGTGCCAGCAGCCCCGACAGGGATCAGCCCCAGCATTTT. It codes for CASSPDRDQPQHF.